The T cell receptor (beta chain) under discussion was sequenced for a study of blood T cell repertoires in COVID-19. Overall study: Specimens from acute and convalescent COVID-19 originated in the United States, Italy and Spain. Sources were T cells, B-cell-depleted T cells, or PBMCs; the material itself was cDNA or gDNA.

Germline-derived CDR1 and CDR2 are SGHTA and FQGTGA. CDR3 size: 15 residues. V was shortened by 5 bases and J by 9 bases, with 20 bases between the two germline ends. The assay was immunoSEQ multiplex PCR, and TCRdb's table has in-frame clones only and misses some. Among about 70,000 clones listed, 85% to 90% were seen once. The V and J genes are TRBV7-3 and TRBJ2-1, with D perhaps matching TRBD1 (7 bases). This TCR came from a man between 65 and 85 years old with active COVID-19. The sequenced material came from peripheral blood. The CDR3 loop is CASSPQGGVGGEQFF. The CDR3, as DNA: TGTGCCAGCAGCCCCCAGGGGGGAGTTGGTGGTGAGCAGTTCTTC.